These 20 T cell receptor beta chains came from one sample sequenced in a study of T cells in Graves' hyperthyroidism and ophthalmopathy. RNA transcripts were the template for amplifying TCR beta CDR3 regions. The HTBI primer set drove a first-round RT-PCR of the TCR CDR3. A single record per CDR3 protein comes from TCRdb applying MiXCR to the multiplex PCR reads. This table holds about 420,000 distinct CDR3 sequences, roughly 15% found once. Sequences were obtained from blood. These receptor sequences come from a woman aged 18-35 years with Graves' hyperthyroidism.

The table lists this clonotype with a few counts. DNA for the CDR3: TGTGCCACCAGCAGAGGCGGGACAGGGGCTTACGAGCAGTACTTC. Translating it yields CATSRGGTGAYEQYF. The V and J genes are TRBV15 and TRBJ2-7; the match to TRBD1 covers 10 bases. The V and J ends lost 1 base and 4 bases, in that order; junction bases with no gene match: 4. The CDR3 totals 15 residues. Germline assignment: CDR1 LNHNV and CDR2 YYDKDF (reference sequence).

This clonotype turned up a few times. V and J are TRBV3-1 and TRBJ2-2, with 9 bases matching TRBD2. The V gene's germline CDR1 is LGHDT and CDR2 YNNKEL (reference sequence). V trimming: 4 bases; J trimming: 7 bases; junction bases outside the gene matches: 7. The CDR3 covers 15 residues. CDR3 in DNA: TGTGCCAGCAGCCTAGCGGGAGAGTACGGCGGGGAGCTGTTTTTT. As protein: CASSLAGEYGGELFF.

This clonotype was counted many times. The CDR3 region has the DNA TGTGCCAGCAGTTACTCCGCGCTAGCCTCTCGTTTGGATGAGCAGTTCTTC. It specifies CASSYSALASRLDEQFF. The V call is TRBV6-6, the J call TRBJ2-1, with D tentatively TRBD2 (5 bases). V lost 0 bases, J lost 8 bases, and 20 bases lay in between. Looked up from germline, CDR1 is MNHNY and CDR2 is SVGAGI (reference sequence). The CDR3 is 17 amino acids.

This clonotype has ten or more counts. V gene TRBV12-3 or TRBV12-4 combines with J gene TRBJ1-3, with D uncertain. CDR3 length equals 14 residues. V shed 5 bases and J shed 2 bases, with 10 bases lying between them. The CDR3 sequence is CASSQLGTGNTIYF. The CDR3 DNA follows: TGTGCCAGCAGTCAACTCGGGACTGGAAACACCATATATTTT.

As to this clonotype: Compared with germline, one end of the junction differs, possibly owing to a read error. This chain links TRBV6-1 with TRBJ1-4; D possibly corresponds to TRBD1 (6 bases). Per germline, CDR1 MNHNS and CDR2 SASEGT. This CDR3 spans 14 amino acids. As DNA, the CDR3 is TGTGCCAGCACCCGACAGGAGCCTAATGATAAACTGTTTTTT. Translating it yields CASTRQEPNDKLFF.

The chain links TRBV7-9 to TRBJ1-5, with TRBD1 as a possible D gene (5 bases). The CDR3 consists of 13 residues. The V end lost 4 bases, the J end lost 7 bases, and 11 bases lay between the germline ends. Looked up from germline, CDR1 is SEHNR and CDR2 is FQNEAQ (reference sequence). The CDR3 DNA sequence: TGTGCCAGCAGCTACGGGGGAGAACAGCCCCAGCATTTT. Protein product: CASSYGGEQPQHF.

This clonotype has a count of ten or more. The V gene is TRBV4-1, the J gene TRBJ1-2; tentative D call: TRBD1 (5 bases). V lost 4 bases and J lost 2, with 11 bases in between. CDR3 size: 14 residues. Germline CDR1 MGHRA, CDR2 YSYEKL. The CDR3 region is CASSRAGTNYGYTF. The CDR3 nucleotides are TGCGCCAGCAGCCGTGCCGGGACGAACTATGGCTACACCTTC.

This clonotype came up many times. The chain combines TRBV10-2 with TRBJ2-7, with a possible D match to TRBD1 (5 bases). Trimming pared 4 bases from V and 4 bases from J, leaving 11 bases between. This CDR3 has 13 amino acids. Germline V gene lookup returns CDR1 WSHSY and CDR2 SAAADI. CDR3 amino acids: CASSASWTYEQYF. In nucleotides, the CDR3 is TGCGCCAGCAGTGCCAGTTGGACATACGAGCAGTACTTC.

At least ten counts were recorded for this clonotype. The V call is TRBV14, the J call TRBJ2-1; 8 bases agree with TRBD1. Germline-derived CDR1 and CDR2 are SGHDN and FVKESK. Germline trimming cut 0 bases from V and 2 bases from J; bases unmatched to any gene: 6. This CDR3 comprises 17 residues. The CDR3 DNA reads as TGTGCCAGCAGCCAAGATCAGGCAGGGGGCGCCTACAATGAGCAGTTCTTC. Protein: CASSQDQAGGAYNEQFF. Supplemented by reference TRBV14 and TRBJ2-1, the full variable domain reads EAGVTQFPSHSVIEKGQTVTLRCDPISGHDNLYWYRRVMGKEIKFLLHFVKESKQDESGMPNNRFLAERTGGTYSTLKVQPAELEDSGVYFCASSQDQAGGAYNEQFFGPGTRLTVL.

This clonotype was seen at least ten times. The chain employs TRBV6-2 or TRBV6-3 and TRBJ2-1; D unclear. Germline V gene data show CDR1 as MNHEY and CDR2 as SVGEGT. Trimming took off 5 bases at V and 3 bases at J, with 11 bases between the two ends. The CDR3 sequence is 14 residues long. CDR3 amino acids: CASSQTRVYNEQFF. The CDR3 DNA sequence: TGTGCCAGCAGTCAGACCCGGGTCTACAATGAGCAGTTCTTC.

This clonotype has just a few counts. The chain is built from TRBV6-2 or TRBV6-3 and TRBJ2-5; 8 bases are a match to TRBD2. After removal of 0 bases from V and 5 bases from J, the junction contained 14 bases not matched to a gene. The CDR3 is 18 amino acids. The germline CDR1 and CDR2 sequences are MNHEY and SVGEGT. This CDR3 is CASSYSVLDSGIRETQYF. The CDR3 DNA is TGTGCCAGCAGTTACTCGGTTCTGGATAGCGGGATCCGGGAGACCCAGTACTTC.

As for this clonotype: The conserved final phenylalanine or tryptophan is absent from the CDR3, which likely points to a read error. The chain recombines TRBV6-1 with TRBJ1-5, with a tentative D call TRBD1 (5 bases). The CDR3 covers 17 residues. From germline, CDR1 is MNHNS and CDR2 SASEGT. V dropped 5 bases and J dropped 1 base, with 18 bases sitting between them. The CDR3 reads CASSLTSGRRSNQPQHL. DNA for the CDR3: TGTGCCAGCAGTCTAACTTCAGGGCGGAGGAGCAATCAGCCCCAGCATCTT.

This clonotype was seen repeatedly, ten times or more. CDR3 nucleotide sequence: TGTGCCAGCAGTCCGCCGGGCGCCAACACTGAAGCTTTCTTT. Encoded protein: CASSPPGANTEAFF. V and J are TRBV27 and TRBJ1-1; D remains unclear. V was cut by 5 bases and J by 2 bases, with 12 bases left in between. The CDR3 is 14 amino acids. CDR1 is MNHEY, CDR2 SMNVEV, per germline (reference sequence).

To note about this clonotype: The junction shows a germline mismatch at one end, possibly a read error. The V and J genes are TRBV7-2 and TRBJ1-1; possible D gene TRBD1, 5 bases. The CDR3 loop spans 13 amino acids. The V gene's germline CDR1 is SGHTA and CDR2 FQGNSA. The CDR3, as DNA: TGTGCCAGCAGCTCGGACAAGAACACTAAAGCTTTCTTT. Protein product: CASSSDKNTKAFF.

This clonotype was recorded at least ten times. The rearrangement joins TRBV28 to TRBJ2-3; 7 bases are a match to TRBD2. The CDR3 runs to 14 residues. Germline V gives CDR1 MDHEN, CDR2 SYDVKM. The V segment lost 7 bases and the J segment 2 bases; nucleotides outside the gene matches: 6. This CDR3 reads CASTSGGNTDTQYF. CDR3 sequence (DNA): TGTGCCAGCACCTCCGGGGGGAACACAGATACGCAGTATTTT.

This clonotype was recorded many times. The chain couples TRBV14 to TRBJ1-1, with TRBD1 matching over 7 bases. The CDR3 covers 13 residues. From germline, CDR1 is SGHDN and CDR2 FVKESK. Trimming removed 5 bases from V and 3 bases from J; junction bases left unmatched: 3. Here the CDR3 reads CASSGQVYTEAFF. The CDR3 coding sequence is TGTGCCAGCAGCGGACAGGTCTACACTGAAGCTTTCTTT.

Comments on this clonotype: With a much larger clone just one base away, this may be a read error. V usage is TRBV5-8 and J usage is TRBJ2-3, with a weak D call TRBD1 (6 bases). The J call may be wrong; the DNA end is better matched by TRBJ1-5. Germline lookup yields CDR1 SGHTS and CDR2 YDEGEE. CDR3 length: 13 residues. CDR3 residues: CASSLTGSDTQHF. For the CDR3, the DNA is TGTGCCAGCAGCTTGACAGGGTCAGATACGCAGCATTTT.

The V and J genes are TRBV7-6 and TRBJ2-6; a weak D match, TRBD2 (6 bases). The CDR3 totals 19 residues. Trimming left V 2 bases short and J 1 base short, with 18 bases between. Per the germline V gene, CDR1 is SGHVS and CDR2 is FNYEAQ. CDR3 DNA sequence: TGTGCCAGCAGCTTACGGCCACCAGGGAGGATTTCTGGGGCCAACGTCCTGACTTTC. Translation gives CASSLRPPGRISGANVLTF. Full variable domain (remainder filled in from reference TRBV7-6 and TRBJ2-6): GAGVSQSPRYKVTKRGQDVALRCDPISGHVSLYWYRQALGQGPEFLTYFNYEAQQDKSGLPNDRFSAERPEGSISTLTIQRTEQRDSAMYRCASSLRPPGRISGANVLTFGAGSRLTVL.

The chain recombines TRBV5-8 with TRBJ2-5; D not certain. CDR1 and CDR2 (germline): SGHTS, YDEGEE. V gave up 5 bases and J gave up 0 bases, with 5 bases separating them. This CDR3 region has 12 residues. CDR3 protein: CASSWDQETQYF. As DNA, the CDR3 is TGTGCCAGCAGTTGGGACCAAGAGACCCAGTACTTC.

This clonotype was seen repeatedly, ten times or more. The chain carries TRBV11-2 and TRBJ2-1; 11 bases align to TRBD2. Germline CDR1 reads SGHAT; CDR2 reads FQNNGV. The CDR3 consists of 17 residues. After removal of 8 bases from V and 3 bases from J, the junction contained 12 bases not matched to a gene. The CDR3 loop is CASAGGIAGGIYNEQFF. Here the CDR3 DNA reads TGTGCCAGCGCGGGTGGGATAGCGGGAGGGATCTACAATGAGCAGTTCTTC.